The T cell receptor (beta chain) described here comes from a study of response to subunit inactivated influenza vaccine. Study-wide results and caveats: Authors proposed each seasonal influenza vaccination draws in few new T cells.

CDR3 length equals 15 residues. Germline lookup yields CDR1 SGDLS and CDR2 YYNGEE. Between the trimmed V and J ends, which lost 0 bases and 7 bases, there was a span of 14 bases. In TCRdb, the RT-PCR reads were re-called with MiXCR into one record per CDR3 protein. Of some 500,000 distinct CDR3 sequences listed, more than 15% are singletons. Concerning this clonotype itself: Its matching antigen is unknown.

The rearrangement uses TRBV9 and TRBJ2-1; weak D call: TRBD2 (5 bases). The sample was CD4+ T cells sorted from PBMCs, taken roughly 24 months after vaccination. This TCR derives from a man between 50 and 75 years old who received an inactivated influenza vaccine. This CDR3 is CASSVAEGLGNEQFF. The DNA of the CDR3 is TGTGCCAGCAGCGTAGCTGAGGGCCTGGGGAATGAGCAGTTCTTC.